A selection of T cell receptor beta chains follows, all from one sample in a study of T cell responses to AZD1222 COVID-19 vaccine. The method was immunoSEQ multiplex PCR; TCRdb's version includes in-frame clones alone and lacks a portion of them. The sample has around 76,000 clones; approximately 85% are singletons. Here the sequenced sample was peripheral blood, taken on day 0 of AZD1222 vaccination. These receptors were taken from an adult in good health. Each CDR3 is given with its conserved first and last residue. The D gene is left open where the match is weak. Rows may omit the clone size; those that give it use once, few, many or a size class.

d_call: NA; v_call: TRBV9; j_call: TRBJ2-7; clone_size: few; cdr3_nt: TGTGCCAGCAGCGTAGCTGACAGCCCCTCCTACGAGCAGTACTTC; cdr3_aa: CASSVADSPSYEQYF
d_call: NA; v_call: TRBV7-2; j_call: TRBJ1-3; clone_size: NA; cdr3_nt: TGTGCCAGCAGCCTCCACGCGACAGCAAACTCTGGAAACACCATATATTTT; cdr3_aa: CASSLHATANSGNTIYF
d_call: NA; v_call: TRBV20-1; j_call: TRBJ1-6; clone_size: NA; cdr3_nt: TGCAGTGCTAGAGCCAATTCACCCCTCCACTTT; cdr3_aa: CSARANSPLHF
d_call: TRBD1; v_call: TRBV5-1; j_call: TRBJ2-3; clone_size: NA; cdr3_nt: TGCGCCAGCAGCTCGAACCCCACAGGGGCCGTCCGGCCAGATACGCAGTATTTT; cdr3_aa: CASSSNPTGAVRPDTQYF
d_call: NA; v_call: TRBV10-3; j_call: TRBJ2-5; clone_size: NA; cdr3_nt: TGTGCCATCAGTGTAAGTGGGGATGAAGAGACCCAGTACTTC; cdr3_aa: CAISVSGDEETQYF
d_call: NA; v_call: TRBV5-4; j_call: TRBJ1-1; clone_size: once; cdr3_nt: TGTGCCAGCAGCGGGGGGGGGAACACTGAAGCTTTCTTT; cdr3_aa: CASSGGGNTEAFF
d_call: NA; v_call: TRBV18; j_call: TRBJ1-1; clone_size: NA; cdr3_nt: TGTGCCAGCTCACCAGGCCCCGTAACCTTGACTGAAGCTTTCTTT; cdr3_aa: CASSPGPVTLTEAFF
d_call: NA; v_call: TRBV7-3; j_call: TRBJ1-6; clone_size: NA; cdr3_nt: TGTGCCAGCAGCTTTGGACCCTCCGGGAATTCACCCCTCCACTTT; cdr3_aa: CASSFGPSGNSPLHF
d_call: NA; v_call: TRBV12-5; j_call: TRBJ2-1; clone_size: NA; cdr3_nt: TGTGCTAGTGGTTTGGTACATCGAGAGCAGTTCTTC; cdr3_aa: CASGLVHREQFF
d_call: NA; v_call: TRBV7-6; j_call: TRBJ1-3; clone_size: NA; cdr3_nt: TGTGCCAGCAGCTTAGGGTCTCCCGGCTCTGGAAACACCATATATTTT; cdr3_aa: CASSLGSPGSGNTIYF
d_call: TRBD1; v_call: TRBV4-3; j_call: TRBJ1-1; clone_size: NA; cdr3_nt: TGCGCCAGCAGCCCGGACAGGACCTTGAACACTGAAGCTTTCTTT; cdr3_aa: CASSPDRTLNTEAFF